The 6 T cell receptor beta chains below were found in one sample sequenced in a study of beta chain features in type 1 diabetes (dated by TCRdb to 2016 to 2019). Preparation of the library involved the immunoSEQ multiplex PCR assay. The entire amount of isolated RNA was reverse transcribed using the High Capacity cDNA Reverse Transcription Kit, so the sequenced TCRB transcripts were expressed ones. TCRdb provides this immuneACCESS table in a form limited to in-frame rearrangements. Some clones are lacking; in checked studies, under half of them reflect an unresolved V gene, and why the rest are absent is not known. Present in this sample are 300,000 to 350,000 clones, less than 9.5% of which were seen just once. 0.44% of the sample comes from the top ten. The sample comprised central memory CD4+ T cells from blood. These receptors came from a woman under 30 in good health.

This clone has just a few counts. The chain joins TRBV5-1 to TRBJ1-3; 7 positions match TRBD1. V was clipped by 6 bases and J by 0 bases; unmatched bases: 9. Germline V lookup: CDR1 SGHRS, CDR2 YFSETQ. The CDR3 is 16 amino acids. CDR3 bases: TGCGCCAGCACCCGATCTGCAGGGGGCTCTGGAAACACCATATATTTT. As protein: CASTRSAGGSGNTIYF.

This clone showed up just a few times. A single base separates this from a much larger clone, so it may be a read error. The sample holds other DNA sequences that translate to the same CDR3. The chain employs TRBV7-8 and TRBJ1-1; D gene unclear. The germline V gene has CDR1 SGHVS and CDR2 FQNEAQ. This CDR3 is 11 amino acids long. Trimming shortened V by 6 bases and J by 0 bases, and 2 bases separated the two germline ends. The CDR3 region has the DNA TGTGCCAGCAGTCTGAACACTGAAGCTTTCTTT. Its translation: CASSLNTEAFF. Full variable domain (rest looked up from reference TRBV7-8 and TRBJ1-1): GAGVSQSPRYKVAKRGQDVALRCDPISGHVSLFWYQQALGQGPEFLTYFQNEAQLDKSGLPSDRFFAERPEGSVSTLKIQRTQQEDSAVYLCASSLNTEAFFGQGTRLTVV.

The chain carries TRBV4-3 and TRBJ1-1; D is unresolved. The germline V and J ends were trimmed by 0 bases and 5 bases, with 10 bases remaining between them. The CDR3 has 14 amino acids. The V gene's germline CDR1 is LGHNA and CDR2 YSLEER. The CDR3: CASSQDEGWTEAFF. The CDR3 region has the DNA TGCGCCAGCAGCCAAGATGAGGGCTGGACTGAAGCTTTCTTT.

This clone showed up just a few times. The rearrangement uses TRBV19 and TRBJ2-1, with TRBD2 as a possible D gene (6 bases). V lost 10 bases, J lost 5 bases, and 21 bases lay in between. In germline, CDR1 is LNHDA, CDR2 SQIVND (reference sequence). This CDR3 has 15 amino acids. The DNA of the CDR3 is TGTGCCACTCGACAGACGGGAGTCCCGGACAATGAGCAGTTCTTC. Translation: CATRQTGVPDNEQFF.

This clone was counted ten times or more. The chain uses TRBV7-2 and TRBJ1-1, with D perhaps matching TRBD1 (5 bases). The CDR3 is 13 residues long. Germline CDR1 reads SGHTA; CDR2 reads FQGNSA. V gave up 1 base and J gave up 5 bases, with 8 bases separating them. In DNA, the CDR3 is TGTGCCAGCAGCTTAGGACAGATTACTGAAGCTTTCTTT. This translates into CASSLGQITEAFF.

The table lists this clone with a few counts. The chain joins TRBV18 to TRBJ2-7; D is perhaps TRBD1 (5 bases). The germline V gene encodes CDR1 KGHSH and CDR2 LQKENI. CDR3 length equals 14 residues. Trimming took 3 bases from V and 1 from J, leaving 10 bases between them. In DNA form, the CDR3 reads TGTGCCAGCTCACCCTCGCAGGGTTCCTACGAGCAGTACTTC. Translated, it gives CASSPSQGSYEQYF.